What follows are 11 T cell receptor beta chains derived from one specimen sequenced in a study of technical replicates of blood from several donors. The repertoire was sequenced with immunoSEQ multiplex PCR; TCRdb's copy has only in-frame clones and lacks some. The repertoire holds about 97,000 clones, with 95% to 97% as singletons. The sample consisted of T cells isolated from PBMCs. These receptors were collected from a human donor in good health.

The rearrangement joins TRBV27 to TRBJ2-3, with D uncertain. CDR1 is MNHEY, CDR2 SMNVEV, per germline (reference sequence). The V and J ends lost 3 bases and 0 bases respectively, with 7 bases between them. The CDR3 covers 14 residues. CDR3 nucleotides: TGTGCCAGCAGTTTCTTGTCTAGCACAGATACGCAGTATTTT. This gives the protein CASSFLSSTDTQYF.

This rearrangement joins TRBV9 to TRBJ1-1, with D maybe TRBD1 (5 bases). The V end lost 4 bases, the J end lost 5 bases, and 15 bases lay between the germline ends. This CDR3 has 14 amino acids. Germline V CDR1 and CDR2: SGDLS, YYNGEE. Here the CDR3 reads CASSPRGIGTEAFF. Written as DNA, the CDR3 is TGTGCCAGCAGCCCCCGGGGGATCGGGACTGAAGCTTTCTTT.

The chain couples TRBV4-1 to TRBJ2-7; 8 bases align to TRBD2. CDR3 size: 15 residues. CDR1 and CDR2 (germline): MGHRA, YSYEKL. V lost 0 bases, J lost 1 base, and 2 bases stayed unmatched. Written as DNA, the CDR3 is TGCGCCAGCAGCCAAGAGCGGGAGGCGTCCTACGAGCAGTACTTC. Its translation: CASSQEREASYEQYF.

V usage is TRBV9 and J usage is TRBJ2-1; D not certain. CDR3 length: 13 amino acids. Germline CDR1 reads SGDLS; CDR2 reads YYNGEE. V lost 3 bases, J lost 7 bases, and 11 bases lay in between. The DNA of the CDR3 is TGTGCCAGCAGCGGGGCCTTAAAGAATGAGCAGTTCTTC. Translated: CASSGALKNEQFF.

This chain joins TRBV6-4 and TRBJ1-2; D not certain. Trimming pared 3 bases from V and 7 bases from J, leaving 21 bases between. In germline, CDR1 is MRHNA, CDR2 SNTAGT. This CDR3 comprises 16 residues. DNA for the CDR3: TGTGCCAGCAGTGAGCTGATGGGCAGTCCTTCCACTGGCTACACCTTC. Its translation: CASSELMGSPSTGYTF.

V gene TRBV28 combines with J gene TRBJ2-5, with D perhaps TRBD2 (7 bases). The germline V gene has CDR1 MDHEN and CDR2 SYDVKM. This CDR3 is built from 15 residues. V lost 6 bases to trimming and J lost 5 bases, with 19 bases between them. The CDR3: CASSPAGAWVETQYF. The CDR3 DNA reads TGTGCCAGCAGCCCCGCGGGGGCCTGGGTGGAGACCCAGTACTTC.

The chain has TRBV7-2 and TRBJ2-1, with D possibly being TRBD2 (5 bases). Deletions cut 6 bases from V and 6 bases from J, with 18 bases between. The CDR3 is 15 amino acids. The germline V gene encodes CDR1 SGHTA and CDR2 FQGNSA. CDR3 region: CASRISREIGNEQFF. CDR3 nucleotide sequence: TGTGCCAGCAGAATAAGTCGGGAAATCGGCAATGAGCAGTTCTTC.

This clone was detected once. The rearrangement uses TRBV27 and TRBJ2-7; weak D call: TRBD2 (5 bases). The CDR3 is 14 residues long. Trimming removed 4 bases from V and 2 bases from J, with 12 bases in between. CDR1 is MNHEY and CDR2 is SMNVEV in the germline V gene (reference sequence). The CDR3 DNA reads TGTGCCAGCAGTTGGCGGGCGCCAACCTACGAGCAGTACTTC. It encodes CASSWRAPTYEQYF.

This chain joins TRBV9 and TRBJ2-1; the match to TRBD2 covers 7 bases. The germline gives CDR1 SGDLS, CDR2 YYNGEE. The CDR3 has 13 residues. V was clipped by 3 bases and J by 4 bases; unmatched bases: 1. The CDR3 coding sequence is TGTGCCAGCAGCGAGCGGGAATACAATGAGCAGTTCTTC. Translating it yields CASSEREYNEQFF.

The rearrangement uses TRBV19 and TRBJ1-4; possibly TRBD1 for D (5 bases). The CDR3 runs 15 residues. Germline assignment: CDR1 LNHDA and CDR2 SQIVND (reference sequence). The ends were cut back, 5 bases at V and 4 bases at J, with 14 bases in the middle. In nucleotides, the CDR3 is TGTGCCAGTAGTTTCCGGGGGGAATATAATGAAAAACTGTTTTTT. This gives the protein CASSFRGEYNEKLFF. Supplemented by reference TRBV19 and TRBJ1-4, the full variable domain reads DGGITQSPKYLFRKEGQNVTLSCEQNLNHDAMYWYRQDPGQGLRLIYYSQIVNDFQKGDIAEGYSVSREKKESFPLTVTSAQKNPTAFYLCASSFRGEYNEKLFFGSGTQLSVL.

The chain uses TRBV29-1 and TRBJ2-1; D is possibly TRBD2 (7 bases). This CDR3 has 14 residues. Germline V lookup: CDR1 SQVTM, CDR2 ANQGSEA. With 3 bases removed from V and 6 bases from J, the gap between germline ends came to 15 bases. The CDR3 DNA sequence: TGCAGCGTTGAGCCGGGGGGCAGGTCCAATGAGCAGTTCTTC. Its protein is CSVEPGGRSNEQFF.